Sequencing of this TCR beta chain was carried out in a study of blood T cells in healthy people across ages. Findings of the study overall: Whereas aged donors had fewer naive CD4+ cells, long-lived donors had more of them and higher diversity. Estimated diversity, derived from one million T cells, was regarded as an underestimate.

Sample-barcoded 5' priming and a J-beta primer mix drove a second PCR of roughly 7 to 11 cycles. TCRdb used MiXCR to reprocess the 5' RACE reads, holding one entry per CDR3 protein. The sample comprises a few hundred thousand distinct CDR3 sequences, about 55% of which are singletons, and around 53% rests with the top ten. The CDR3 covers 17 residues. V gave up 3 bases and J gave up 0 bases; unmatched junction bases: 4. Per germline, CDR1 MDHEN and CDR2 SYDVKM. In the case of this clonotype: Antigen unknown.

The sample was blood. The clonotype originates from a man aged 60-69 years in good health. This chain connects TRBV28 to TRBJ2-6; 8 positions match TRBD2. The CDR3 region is CASSFLAGNSGANVLTF. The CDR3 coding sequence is TGTGCCAGCAGTTTCCTAGCGGGTAACTCTGGGGCCAACGTCCTGACTTTC.